These 2 T cell receptor beta chains originate from one sample sequenced in a study of metastatic and nonmetastatic thyroid tumors (dated by TCRdb to between 2020 and 2021). Before undergoing thyroid surgery, none of the patients had been given any kind of treatment. Library creation used PCR. Instrument used: Illumina HiSeq 4000. TCRdb trimmed public reads at Q25 via fastp, called clones via MiXCR and kept in-frame beta chains. Within this sample are about 27,000 clones, with about 15% of them counted one time only. 15% to 18% of the sample rests with the top ten. The sample taken for sequencing was blood. The receptors were sampled from a male donor with papillary thyroid cancer or a benign thyroid nodule (not recorded which). Some clones in this sample may be carry-over from other donors' samples.

The genes are TRBV7-9 and TRBJ2-7; 8 bases line up with TRBD1. CDR1 is SEHNR and CDR2 is FQNEAQ in the germline V gene (reference sequence). The CDR3 spans 14 residues. Germline trimming cut 5 bases from V and 4 bases from J; bases unmatched to any gene: 7. The CDR3 bases are TGTGCCAGCAGCCCCAGGGACAGGCTGTACGAGCAGTACTTC. Amino acids: CASSPRDRLYEQYF.

In its sample, this clone was seen many times. The chain recombines TRBV6-5 with TRBJ2-2; 10 nucleotides match TRBD2. Per germline, CDR1 MNHEY and CDR2 SVGAGI. Trimming removed 0 bases from V and 7 bases from J; junction bases left unmatched: 11. The CDR3 sequence is 18 residues long. CDR3 protein: CASSYSSRAGGRSGELFF. CDR3 bases: TGTGCCAGCAGTTACTCGAGTCGAGCGGGGGGGCGGAGCGGGGAGCTGTTTTTT.